This T cell receptor beta chain derives from a study of shared clonotypes between healthy human individuals. Using immunoSEQ multiplex PCR, the repertoire was profiled, and TCRdb retains in-frame clones only, with some absent. This table holds 550,000 to 750,000 clones, about 92% found once. Germline-derived CDR1 and CDR2 are MNHEY and SMNVEV (reference sequence). V was trimmed by 2 bases and J by 5 bases, leaving 10 bases between them. This CDR3 has 13 amino acids. CD8 cells classed as naive were CD45RO-negative and positively selected for CCR7, excluding terminally differentiated effector memory CD45RA+ cells.

Sequences were obtained from naive CD8+ T cells sorted from blood. The receptor was isolated from a young man in good health. V gene TRBV27 combines with J gene TRBJ2-7; perhaps TRBD2 as D (6 bases). The chain's CDR3 is CASSLPGRNEQYF. CDR3 DNA: TGTGCCAGCAGTTTACCCGGGAGAAACGAGCAGTACTTC.